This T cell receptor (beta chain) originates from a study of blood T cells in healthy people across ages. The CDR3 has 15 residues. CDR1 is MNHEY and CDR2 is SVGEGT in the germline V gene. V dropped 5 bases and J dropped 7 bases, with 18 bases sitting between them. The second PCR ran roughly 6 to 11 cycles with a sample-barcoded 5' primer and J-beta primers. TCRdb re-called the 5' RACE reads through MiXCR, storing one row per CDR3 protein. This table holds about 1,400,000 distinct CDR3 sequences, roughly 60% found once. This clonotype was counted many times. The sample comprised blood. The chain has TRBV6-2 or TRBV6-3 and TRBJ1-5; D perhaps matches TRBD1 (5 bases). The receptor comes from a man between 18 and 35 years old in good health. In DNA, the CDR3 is TGTGCCAGCAGTCTTAGTGAGGGGAGCGGACAGCCCCAGCATTTT. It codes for CASSLSEGSGQPQHF.